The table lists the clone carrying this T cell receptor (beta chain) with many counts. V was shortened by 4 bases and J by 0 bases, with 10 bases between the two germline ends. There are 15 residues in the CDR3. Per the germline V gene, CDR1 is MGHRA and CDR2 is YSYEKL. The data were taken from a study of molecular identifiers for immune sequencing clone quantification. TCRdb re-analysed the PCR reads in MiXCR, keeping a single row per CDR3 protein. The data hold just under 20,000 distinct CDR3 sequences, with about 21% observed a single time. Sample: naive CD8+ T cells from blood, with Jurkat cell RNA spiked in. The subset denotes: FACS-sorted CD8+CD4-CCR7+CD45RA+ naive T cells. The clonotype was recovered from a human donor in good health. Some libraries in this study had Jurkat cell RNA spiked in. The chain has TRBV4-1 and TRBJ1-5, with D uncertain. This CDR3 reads CASSLGMSSNQPQHF. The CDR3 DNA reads TGCGCCAGCAGCCTGGGAATGAGTAGCAATCAGCCCCAGCATTTT.